This TCR beta chain emerged from a study of cytotoxic CD8 clonotypes in ibrutinib-treated CLL. On the study more broadly: Ten to eleven relapsed/refractory, roughly 16 treatment-naive; under 18 IGHV unmutated. General observations from the study: Rare overall, public clonotypes shrank or held steady under therapy. The times at which samples were taken varied between sustained-remission and progressing patients.

This CDR3 has 13 residues. Germline V lookup: CDR1 SGHNT, CDR2 YYREEE (reference sequence). The V end was cut by 2 bases, the J end by 1 base, with 7 bases between. Extraction of approximately 2 micrograms of genomic DNA from cryopreserved PBMCs supplied material for TCR beta libraries. Details on this clone: Its matching antigen is unknown.

The method was immunoSEQ multiplex PCR; TCRdb's version includes in-frame clones alone and lacks a portion of them. Of 250,000 to 350,000 clones in the sample, 65% to 85% are singletons; the top ten hold 5.6%. The sequences come from PBMCs, collected at disease progression, from a patient treated with ibrutinib. This chain joins TRBV5-4 and TRBJ2-7; D is unclear. The receptor comes from a human donor with chronic lymphocytic leukemia. CDR3 loop: CASSFDGSYEQYF. DNA of the CDR3: TGTGCCAGCAGCTTCGACGGGTCCTACGAGCAGTACTTC. Looking up the rest from reference TRBV5-4 and TRBJ2-7 gives the full variable domain: ETGVTQSPTHLIKTRGQQVTLRCSSQSGHNTVSWYQQALGQGPQFIFQYYREEENGRGNFPPRFSGLQFPNYSSELNVNALELDDSALYLCASSFDGSYEQYFGPGTRLTVT.